This T cell receptor (beta chain) originates from a study of identical twins. One entry per CDR3 protein, called by TCRdb with MiXCR from the 5' RACE reads. The sample contains hundreds of thousands of distinct CDR3 sequences, 21% of which appear only once. The germline V gene has CDR1 SGHTA and CDR2 FQGNSA. The germline V and J ends were trimmed by 1 base and 2 bases, with 6 bases remaining between them. The CDR3 loop spans 14 amino acids. These data were likewise used in another study, on T cells expressing NK-cell markers.

Source material: PBMCs. This TCR derives from a woman between 18 and 29 years old in good health. The chain couples TRBV7-2 to TRBJ1-3, with unresolved D. The CDR3 is CASSLGQAGNTIYF. CDR3 bases: TGTGCCAGCAGCTTAGGGCAGGCTGGAAACACCATATATTTT. The full variable domain, rest sourced from reference TRBV7-2 and TRBJ1-3, is GAGVSQSPSNKVTEKGKDVELRCDPISGHTALYWYRQSLGQGLEFLIYFQGNSAPDKSGLPSDRFSAERTGGSVSTLTIQRTQQEDSAVYLCASSLGQAGNTIYFGEGSWLTVV.